The 27 T cell receptor beta chains below all came from one sample that was sequenced in a study of CD8+CD57+ T cells in acquired aplastic anemia. The use of genomic DNA as template underpinned the TCR beta VDJ and CDR3 profiling. From the reads, TCRdb called clonotypes with MiXCR, one entry per CDR3 protein. Here the sample spans about 190,000 distinct CDR3 sequences, approximately 52% being singletons. Sequencing was performed on sorted CD4+, CD8+, or CD8+CD57+ T cells (not recorded which) from PBMCs. Source of these receptors: a human donor in good health, serving as a control.

The table lists this clonotype with many counts. The chain links TRBV10-3 to TRBJ2-2; 10 nucleotides agree with TRBD1. CDR1 ENHRY and CDR2 SYGVKD come from the germline V gene. The CDR3 extends over 16 amino acids. With 0 bases clipped from V and 7 bases from J, the junction kept 5 bases outside the gene matches. The CDR3 nucleotides read TGTGCCATCAGTGAGTCTGGGACAGGGGCCTTCGGGGAGCTGTTTTTT. It encodes CAISESGTGAFGELFF.

This clonotype has a count of ten or more. This chain links TRBV6-2 or TRBV6-3 with TRBJ1-5; D gene ambiguous. The length of the CDR3 is 15 residues. V dropped 8 bases and J dropped 0 bases, with 14 bases sitting between them. The germline CDR1 and CDR2 sequences are MNHEY and SVGEGT. The CDR3 spells CASHFERYSNQPQHF. CDR3 sequence (DNA): TGTGCCAGCCACTTCGAGCGGTATAGCAATCAGCCCCAGCATTTT.

The chain recombines TRBV11-2 with TRBJ2-1; D may match TRBD1 or TRBD2 (6 bases each). This CDR3 region has 17 residues. Trimming shortened V by 2 bases and J by 7 bases, and 21 bases separated the two germline ends. Germline CDR1 SGHAT, CDR2 FQNNGV. This CDR3 is CASSLYGGRQGWNEQFF. The CDR3 DNA sequence: TGTGCCAGCAGCTTATACGGGGGACGTCAGGGGTGGAATGAGCAGTTCTTC.

This clonotype occurred many times. The chain employs TRBV6-5 and TRBJ2-7, with 10 positions matching TRBD1. Germline CDR1 and CDR2: MNHEY and SVGAGI. The ends lost 7 bases at V and 4 bases at J; junction bases unmatched: 10. There are 15 residues in the CDR3. The CDR3 region is CASTAIGTGEYEQYF. Here the CDR3 DNA reads TGTGCCAGCACCGCTATAGGGACAGGGGAATACGAGCAGTACTTC.

V and J are TRBV20-1 and TRBJ1-6; 10 bases are shared with TRBD1. Losses at the gene ends were 4 bases for V and 9 bases for J; bases not matched to a gene: 3. The CDR3 loop spans 13 amino acids. From germline, CDR1 is DFQATT and CDR2 SNEGSKA (reference sequence). The CDR3 DNA reads TGCAGTGCTACCGGGACAGGGGTTTCACCCCTCCACTTT. Translating it yields CSATGTGVSPLHF.

This clonotype was observed many times. The gene calls are TRBV7-3 and TRBJ2-2; 10 bases fit TRBD1. Germline assignment: CDR1 SGHTA and CDR2 FQGTGA. With V trimmed by 5 bases and J by 4 bases, 10 bases remained unmatched. This CDR3 spans 17 amino acids. Here the CDR3 DNA reads TGTGCCAGCAGCCGAAAACCCCGGACAGGGGGCACCGGGGAGCTGTTTTTT. This codes for CASSRKPRTGGTGELFF.

The rearrangement joins TRBV5-4 to TRBJ2-5; the D call may be TRBD1 or TRBD2 (6 bases each). The ends were cut back, 5 bases at V and 13 bases at J, with 12 bases in the middle. CDR3 size: 10 residues. Germline V gives CDR1 SGHNT, CDR2 YYREEE (reference sequence). CDR3 sequence: CASSWGASYF. The DNA of the CDR3 is TGTGCCAGCAGTTGGGGGGCTTCGTACTTC.

Only a few counts were recorded for this clonotype. CDR3 loop: CASSRQGGWGGELFF. The CDR3 DNA reads as TGTGCCAGCAGCCGACAGGGGGGGTGGGGGGGGGAGCTGTTTTTT. The chain recombines TRBV7-2 with TRBJ2-2, with 9 bases that match TRBD1. After removal of 5 bases from V and 8 bases from J, the junction contained 9 bases not matched to a gene. The CDR3 totals 15 residues. The V gene's germline CDR1 is SGHTA and CDR2 FQGNSA.

The CDR3 nucleotides read TGTGCCAGCAGCTTAATCGAGCGGGGGGCCACAGATACGCAGTATTTT. This sequence encodes CASSLIERGATDTQYF. The chain recombines TRBV7-3 with TRBJ2-3; 9 bases agree with TRBD2. The CDR3 has 16 amino acids. V lost 1 base to trimming and J lost 2 bases; unmatched junction nucleotides: 4. The germline CDR1 and CDR2 sequences are SGHTA and FQGTGA.

This clonotype occurred many times. The chain joins TRBV5-5 to TRBJ2-2; D not certain. Germline V lookup: CDR1 SGHKS, CDR2 YYEKEE (reference sequence). Trimming removed 5 bases from V and 7 bases from J, with 6 bases in between. CDR3 size: 11 residues. In DNA, the CDR3 is TGTGCCAGCAGTACTCTCGGGGAGCTGTTTTTT. This sequence encodes CASSTLGELFF.

This clonotype appeared many times. The chain links TRBV7-2 to TRBJ1-2; 7 bases agree with TRBD1. Germline V gene lookup returns CDR1 SGHTA and CDR2 FQGNSA. V dropped 4 bases and J dropped 4; count of bases not matched to a gene: 15. This CDR3 spans 17 amino acids. The CDR3 spells CASSSDAAGRTGYGYTF. The CDR3 region has the DNA TGTGCCAGCAGCTCAGATGCGGCGGGTCGGACAGGCTATGGCTACACCTTC. The full variable domain, its missing parts supplied by reference TRBV7-2 and TRBJ1-2, is GAGVSQSPSNKVTEKGKDVELRCDPISGHTALYWYRQSLGQGLEFLIYFQGNSAPDKSGLPSDRFSAERTGGSVSTLTIQRTQQEDSAVYLCASSSDAAGRTGYGYTFGSGTRLTVV.

This chain links TRBV25-1 with TRBJ2-1; 10 positions match TRBD1. J gave up 9 bases and V 8 bases, and 16 bases lay outside the gene matches. This CDR3 is 16 amino acids long. Germline V gene data show CDR1 as MGHDK and CDR2 as SYGVNS. CDR3 coding DNA: TGTGCCAGCTCATACCGACAGGGGGCATTGGGCGGTGAGCAGTTCTTC. This encodes CASSYRQGALGGEQFF.

The chain carries TRBV20-1 and TRBJ2-7; 8 positions match TRBD2. Germline CDR1 reads DFQATT; CDR2 reads SNEGSKA (reference sequence). V was pared by 1 base and J by 7 bases, with 9 bases of the junction left unmatched. This CDR3 contains 14 residues. The CDR3 coding sequence is TGCAGTGCTAGAGTCTCCGGGGGGGCGGAAGAGCAGTACTTC. Amino acids: CSARVSGGAEEQYF.

This clonotype has just one count. The CDR3 sequence is CATGQFTGEGGYTF. CDR3 nucleotides: TGTGCCACCGGACAGTTCACCGGGGAGGGCGGCTACACCTTC. The V gene is TRBV24-1, the J gene TRBJ1-2; D may be TRBD1 (6 bases). CDR1 and CDR2 (germline): KGHDR, SFDVKD. Trimming shortened V by 9 bases and J by 8 bases, and 21 bases separated the two germline ends. CDR3 length: 14 residues.

The chain recombines TRBV15 with TRBJ1-4, with D uncertain. Trimming shortened V by 0 bases and J by 0 bases, and 5 bases separated the two germline ends. The CDR3 is 15 residues long. Germline CDR1 and CDR2: LNHNV and YYDKDF (reference sequence). The CDR3 loop reads CATSRDIATNEKLFF. The CDR3 DNA reads TGTGCCACCAGCAGAGACATTGCAACTAATGAAAAACTGTTTTTT. Full variable domain (outside the CDR3, taken from reference TRBV15 and TRBJ1-4): DAMVIQNPRYQVTQFGKPVTLSCSQTLNHNVMYWYQQKSSQAPKLLFHYYDKDFNNEADTPDNFQSRRPNTSFCFLDIRSPGLGDTAMYLCATSRDIATNEKLFFGSGTQLSVL.

At least ten counts were recorded for this clonotype. This chain joins TRBV5-1 and TRBJ2-4; 10 bases agree with TRBD1. Germline CDR1 SGHRS, CDR2 YFSETQ. V shed 4 bases, J shed 5 bases, and the junction held 9 bases outside the gene matches. The CDR3 runs to 16 residues. The chain's CDR3 is CASSVTPGQGENIQYF. CDR3 coding DNA: TGCGCCAGCAGCGTGACACCAGGACAGGGGGAAAACATTCAGTACTTC.

This clonotype came up a few times. The genes are TRBV7-2 and TRBJ1-2; 7 nucleotides agree with TRBD1. CDR1 and CDR2 (germline): SGHTA, FQGNSA. With V trimmed by 8 bases and J by 1 base, 16 bases remained unmatched. CDR3 length equals 17 residues. DNA for the CDR3: TGTGCCAGCTACTCAAATTTGGGACAGTCTTTTAACTATGGCTACACCTTC. This translates into CASYSNLGQSFNYGYTF.

V is TRBV7-8 and J is TRBJ2-1; 10 bases are shared with TRBD1. V was clipped by 5 bases and J by 8 bases; unmatched bases: 6. From germline, CDR1 is SGHVS and CDR2 FQNEAQ. CDR3 size: 14 residues. CDR3 protein: CASSTRTGGHEQFF. The CDR3 nucleotides are TGTGCCAGCAGCACCCGGACAGGGGGGCATGAGCAGTTCTTC.

This rearrangement joins TRBV19 to TRBJ2-5; 10 bases fit TRBD2. CDR1 and CDR2 (germline): LNHDA, SQIVND (reference sequence). V shed 5 bases and J 5 bases; nucleotides not matched to a gene: 17. This CDR3 has 18 residues. The CDR3 here is CASSRTLLAGARGETQYF. Written as DNA, the CDR3 is TGTGCCAGTAGTCGCACACTTCTAGCGGGGGCGCGGGGGGAGACCCAGTACTTC.

There are many counts of this clonotype. The V gene is TRBV11-2, the J gene TRBJ2-1, with 10 bases that match TRBD1. Germline CDR1 reads SGHAT; CDR2 reads FQNNGV. V dropped 4 bases and J dropped 7; count of bases not matched to a gene: 10. The CDR3 is 16 amino acids. CDR3 amino acids: CASSSPGRTGGNEQFF. The DNA for the CDR3 is TGTGCCAGCAGCTCCCCCGGGCGGACAGGGGGAAATGAGCAGTTCTTC.

This clonotype has only one observation. This sequence joins TRBV29-1 and TRBJ1-1; 10 positions agree with TRBD1. V was clipped by 1 base and J by 1 base; unmatched bases: 9. The germline V gene encodes CDR1 SQVTM and CDR2 ANQGSEA. The CDR3 consists of 17 residues. CDR3 nucleotides: TGCAGCGTTGAAGGGACAGGGGGGAAATTTTGGAACACTGAAGCTTTCTTT. Amino acids: CSVEGTGGKFWNTEAFF.

With respect to this clonotype: A read error may produce the germline difference seen at one junction end. The CDR3 here is CAAAGQTYEQYF. The DNA of the CDR3 is TGCGCCGCCGCGGGACAAACCTACGAGCAGTACTTC. The gene calls are TRBV24-1 and TRBJ2-7; either TRBD1 or TRBD2 may supply D (6 bases each). In germline, CDR1 is KGHDR, CDR2 SFDVKD. This CDR3 comprises 12 residues.

The chain couples TRBV10-1 to TRBJ2-5; 9 nucleotides match TRBD1. There are 16 residues in the CDR3. With V trimmed by 8 bases and J by 11 bases, 21 bases remained unmatched. Per germline, CDR1 WNHNN and CDR2 SYGVQD (reference sequence). The CDR3 reads CASGAEGTGSTDTQYF. The CDR3 DNA reads as TGCGCCAGCGGCGCGGAGGGGACAGGGAGCACAGATACGCAGTACTTC.

The chain joins TRBV10-2 to TRBJ2-7; TRBD1 agrees at 7 bases. CDR1 is WSHSY, CDR2 SAAADI, per germline. The CDR3 consists of 14 residues. The J segment lost 2 bases and the V segment lost 7 bases, leaving 8 bases of the junction unmatched. CDR3 loop: CASNAGTVPYEQYF. Here the CDR3 DNA reads TGCGCCAGCAACGCCGGGACAGTCCCCTACGAGCAGTACTTC.

This clonotype was picked up many times. CDR3 protein: CSAISGVGTEAFF. CDR3 sequence (DNA): TGCAGTGCTATCTCGGGAGTCGGCACTGAAGCTTTCTTT. The chain couples TRBV20-1 to TRBJ1-1; D is uncertain. The CDR3 loop spans 13 amino acids. Trimming took 4 bases from V and 4 from J, leaving 13 bases between them. In germline, CDR1 is DFQATT, CDR2 SNEGSKA (reference sequence).

In this sample, this clonotype turned up many times. At one end, the junction sequence differs from germline, possibly due to a read error. J is TRBJ2-7 and V is TRBV18, with 9 bases that match TRBD1. The CDR3 is 16 amino acids. Germline V gene lookup returns CDR1 KGHSH and CDR2 LQKENI. Here the CDR3 reads CASSTPGQGKSYEQYF. The CDR3 region has the DNA TGTGCCAGCTCAACACCGGGACAGGGTAAATCCTACGAGCAGTACTTC.

This clonotype was seen many times. The CDR3 loop is CASSQPQGYYGYTF. CDR3 nucleotide sequence: TGTGCCAGCAGCCAACCCCAGGGTTACTATGGCTACACCTTC. The genes are TRBV4-2 and TRBJ1-2, with TRBD1 as a possible D gene (5 bases). In germline, CDR1 is LGHNA, CDR2 YNFKEQ. The CDR3 loop spans 14 amino acids. Between the trimmed V and J ends, which lost 2 bases and 3 bases, there was a span of 10 bases.